The T cell receptor beta chain described here comes from a study of T cells in Graves' hyperthyroidism and ophthalmopathy. Study-level background: The authors collected peripheral blood at initial diagnosis, before any treatment.

Points on this clonotype: Its antigen remains unidentified.

Overall study results and limits: Blood also carried most thyroid clonotypes expanded above 0.001.

Ophthalmopathy cases met thresholds of Clinical Activity Score at least 3, NOSPECS grade at least 4 and duration under 3 months. Exclusion of a patient resulted from uncontrolled infection, other autoimmune disease, pregnancy or lactation. The CDR3 extends over 13 amino acids. Germline loops: CDR1 MNHEY, CDR2 SVGEGT. Trimming left V 2 bases short and J 13 bases short, with 15 bases between. The investigators amplified TCR beta CDR3 regions from RNA transcripts. Using the HTBI primer set, a first-round RT-PCR was run on the TCR CDR3. A single record per CDR3 protein comes from TCRdb applying MiXCR to the multiplex PCR reads. The table has hundreds of thousands of distinct CDR3 sequences, 20% to 25% seen once.

The chain employs TRBV6-2 or TRBV6-3 and TRBJ2-1; D is possibly TRBD1 (5 bases). The sequenced material came from blood. The sequence derives from a woman aged 70-85 years with Graves' ophthalmopathy. The DNA for the CDR3 is TGTGCCAGCAGTTACGGGGCGCCGCCGGTTCAGTTCTTC. Protein: CASSYGAPPVQFF.